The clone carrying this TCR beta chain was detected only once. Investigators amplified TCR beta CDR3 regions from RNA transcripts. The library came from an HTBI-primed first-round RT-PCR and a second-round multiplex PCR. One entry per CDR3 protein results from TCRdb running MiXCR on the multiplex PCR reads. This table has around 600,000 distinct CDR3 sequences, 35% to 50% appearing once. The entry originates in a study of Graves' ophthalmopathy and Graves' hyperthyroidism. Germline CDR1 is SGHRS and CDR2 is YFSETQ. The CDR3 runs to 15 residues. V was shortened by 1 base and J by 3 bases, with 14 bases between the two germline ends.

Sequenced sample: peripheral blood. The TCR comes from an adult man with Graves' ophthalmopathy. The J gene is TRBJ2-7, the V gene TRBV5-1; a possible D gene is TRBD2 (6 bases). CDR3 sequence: CASSLLRDSFYEQYF. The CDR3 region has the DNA TGCGCCAGCAGCTTGTTAAGGGACTCTTTCTACGAGCAGTACTTC. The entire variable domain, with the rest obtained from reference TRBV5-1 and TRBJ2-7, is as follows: KAGVTQTPRYLIKTRGQQVTLSCSPISGHRSVSWYQQTPGQGLQFLFEYFSETQRNKGNFPGRFSGRQFSNSRSEMNVSTLELGDSALYLCASSLLRDSFYEQYFGPGTRLTVT.